This is a list of T cell receptor beta chains from one sample in a study of cytomegalovirus exposure and HLA in healthy donors. Clones were read by immunoSEQ multiplex PCR, and TCRdb kept only the in-frame ones, dropping some. The sample carries a few hundred thousand clones, about 90% recorded once. Sequenced: PBMCs. These receptors originate from a woman under 30 in good health and CMV-seronegative. Each CDR3 is given with its conserved first and last residue. The order of the fields is V gene, CDR3 length, CDR3 protein.

v_call: TRBV5-5; cdr3_length: 16; cdr3_aa: CASSLALSASSYEQYF
v_call: TRBV4-3; cdr3_length: 14; cdr3_aa: CASSYSGARSPLHF
v_call: TRBV5-6; cdr3_length: 13; cdr3_aa: CASSLGQGGKLFF
v_call: TRBV10-3; cdr3_length: 14; cdr3_aa: CAIGERQGDETQYF
v_call: TRBV18; cdr3_length: 12; cdr3_aa: CASSPGPQPQHF
v_call: TRBV7-8; cdr3_length: 17; cdr3_aa: CASSYPPLRGGLDTQYF
v_call: TRBV5-1; cdr3_length: 12; cdr3_aa: CASSLVAGPLHF
v_call: TRBV13; cdr3_length: 15; cdr3_aa: CASSLSGGPTNEQFF
v_call: TRBV4-3; cdr3_length: 15; cdr3_aa: CASSQDRQGPYEQYF
v_call: TRBV5-1; cdr3_length: 14; cdr3_aa: CASSSGSGANVLTF
v_call: TRBV7-9; cdr3_length: 12; cdr3_aa: CASSKGPDEAFF
v_call: TRBV29-1; cdr3_length: 13; cdr3_aa: CSVDYGAYTEAFF
v_call: TRBV10-1; cdr3_length: 14; cdr3_aa: CASSDLGAADTQYF
v_call: TRBV5-1; cdr3_length: 16; cdr3_aa: CASSPSGTKNTGELFF
v_call: TRBV5-5; cdr3_length: 14; cdr3_aa: CASSLLDRGNEQYF
v_call: TRBV6-1; cdr3_length: 16; cdr3_aa: CASSGRGQVDGETQYF
v_call: TRBV7-2; cdr3_length: 16; cdr3_aa: CASSRRGGGPTDTQYF
v_call: TRBV5-1; cdr3_length: 14; cdr3_aa: CASNGLAGGNEQFF
v_call: TRBV6-6; cdr3_length: 14; cdr3_aa: CASTGTGLYNEQFF
v_call: TRBV4-3; cdr3_length: 15; cdr3_aa: CASSRRGQIGSPLHF
v_call: TRBV6-5; cdr3_length: 14; cdr3_aa: CASSYSERRTEAFF
v_call: TRBV11-2; cdr3_length: 14; cdr3_aa: CASSLDYGENEQFF
v_call: TRBV7-8; cdr3_length: 16; cdr3_aa: CASSETGEASYNEQFF
v_call: TRBV10-3; cdr3_length: 18; cdr3_aa: CAISEGIQGARTNEKLFF
v_call: TRBV6-1; cdr3_length: 14; cdr3_aa: CASTRWREDTEAFF
v_call: TRBV7-9; cdr3_length: 15; cdr3_aa: CASSLDRSGANVLTF
v_call: TRBV5-1; cdr3_length: 14; cdr3_aa: CASSLGRNLYEQYF
v_call: TRBV7-9; cdr3_length: 14; cdr3_aa: CASSLAPRGEALFF
v_call: TRBV11-2; cdr3_length: 14; cdr3_aa: CASSLDRGWHEQYF
v_call: TRBV7-2; cdr3_length: 16; cdr3_aa: CASSFRRQGPQETQYF
v_call: TRBV5-1; cdr3_length: 17; cdr3_aa: CASSAGTGVSGANVLTF
v_call: TRBV19; cdr3_length: 12; cdr3_aa: CASSGDREGYTF
v_call: TRBV11-3; cdr3_length: 15; cdr3_aa: CATIRQLPAPYEQYF
v_call: TRBV6-1; cdr3_length: 15; cdr3_aa: CASSAGQGANTEAFF
v_call: TRBV7-2; cdr3_length: 14; cdr3_aa: CASSRTQGRTEAFF
v_call: TRBV7-2; cdr3_length: 13; cdr3_aa: CASSLGLAGGTFF
v_call: TRBV2; cdr3_length: 16; cdr3_aa: CASKIGPGGNTDTQYF
v_call: TRBV7-9; cdr3_length: 16; cdr3_aa: CASSPRVQGRSGELFF
v_call: TRBV9; cdr3_length: 14; cdr3_aa: CASSVGQNNSPLHF
v_call: TRBV18; cdr3_length: 13; cdr3_aa: CASSPWASDEQFF
v_call: TRBV14; cdr3_length: 15; cdr3_aa: CASSRPGQGADTQYF